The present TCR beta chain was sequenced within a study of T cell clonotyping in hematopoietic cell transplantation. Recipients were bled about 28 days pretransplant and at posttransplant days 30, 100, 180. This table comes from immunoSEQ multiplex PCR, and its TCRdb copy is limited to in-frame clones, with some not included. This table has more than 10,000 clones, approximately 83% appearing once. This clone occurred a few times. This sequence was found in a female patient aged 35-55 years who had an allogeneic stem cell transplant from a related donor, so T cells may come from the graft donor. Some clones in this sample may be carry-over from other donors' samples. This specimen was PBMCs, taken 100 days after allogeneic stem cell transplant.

In nucleotides, the CDR3 is TGTGCCAGCAGCCAAGAATTCTACGTCCTGACTTTC. Translation: CASSQEFYVLTF. The J gene is TRBJ2-6, the V gene TRBV14; D gene ambiguous. The length of the CDR3 is 12 residues. The germline V gene encodes CDR1 SGHDN and CDR2 FVKESK. V was cut by 0 bases and J by 11 bases, with 5 bases left in between.